The 14 T cell receptor beta chains listed next were all sequenced from one sample in a study of identical twins (dated by TCRdb to 2016 to 2017). Libraries came from 5' RACE. The sequencer listed for this sample is Illumina HiSeq 2000. TCRdb itself trimmed the public reads at Q25 with fastp, ran MiXCR and retained productive beta chains. Every CDR3 protein is listed once, alongside the most common genes and DNA of its rows. This sample comprises 600,000 to 800,000 distinct CDR3 sequences, over 20% of them detected only once. The ten biggest clones cover roughly 4.3% of the sample. These data were likewise used in another study, on T cells expressing NK-cell markers.

Sequenced sample: PBMCs. Every receptor here comes from a woman aged 18-29 years in good health.

This chain uses TRBV20-1 with TRBJ1-6, with unresolved D. This CDR3 has 14 amino acids. V was clipped by 0 bases and J by 9 bases, with 12 bases between them. CDR1 and CDR2 (germline): DFQATT, SNEGSKA (reference sequence). DNA for the CDR3: TGCAGTGCTAGAGATAGACTGCCCGGTTCACCCCTCCACTTT. It codes for CSARDRLPGSPLHF.

There are a few counts of this clonotype. The chain recombines TRBV27 with TRBJ2-7; tentatively, D is TRBD2 (5 bases). This CDR3 has 14 amino acids. V lost 3 bases, J lost 2 bases, and 11 bases lay in between. Per the germline V gene, CDR1 is MNHEY and CDR2 is SMNVEV (reference sequence). The CDR3 DNA sequence: TGTGCCAGCAGTTTGAGGGCACAGACCTACGAGCAGTACTTC. Protein product: CASSLRAQTYEQYF.

This clonotype turned up a few times. J is TRBJ1-1 and V is TRBV3-1; D remains ambiguous. This CDR3 spans 16 amino acids. Trimming took off 1 base at V and 4 bases at J, with 16 bases between the two ends. CDR1 and CDR2 (germline): LGHDT, YNNKEL (reference sequence). The CDR3 nucleotides read TGTGCCAGCAGCCAAGGCTTCGGACTACGGTTCACTGAAGCTTTCTTT. Its protein is CASSQGFGLRFTEAFF.

V is TRBV7-6 and J is TRBJ1-1, with a possible D match to TRBD1 (6 bases). V was cut by 1 base and J by 2 bases, with 17 bases left in between. Germline CDR1 is SGHVS and CDR2 is FNYEAQ. CDR3 length: 17 amino acids. For the CDR3, the DNA is TGTGCCAGCAGCTTAGTATTGGGGGGCGCTGGAAACACTGAAGCTTTCTTT. Amino acids: CASSLVLGGAGNTEAFF.

The chain joins TRBV5-1 to TRBJ2-7, with a weak D call TRBD2 (5 bases). The length of the CDR3 is 13 residues. The V and J ends lost 3 bases and 3 bases respectively, with 10 bases between them. Germline CDR1 and CDR2: SGHRS and YFSETQ. The CDR3 DNA sequence: TGCGCCAGCAGCTCCCCCGACTACTACGAGCAGTACTTC. Amino acids: CASSSPDYYEQYF.

This chain connects TRBV7-2 to TRBJ2-7; 11 nucleotides line up with TRBD2. The length of the CDR3 is 15 residues. Germline-derived CDR1 and CDR2 are SGHTA and FQGNSA. V was clipped by 3 bases and J by 2 bases; unmatched bases: 3. This chain's CDR3 is CASSFLSGRAYEQYF. CDR3 bases: TGTGCCAGCAGCTTTCTTAGCGGGAGGGCCTACGAGCAGTACTTC.

This clonotype turned up a few times. The chain joins TRBV11-3 to TRBJ2-4; no clear D gene. Trimming took off 6 bases at V and 0 bases at J, with 9 bases between the two ends. Germline values: CDR1 SGHNT, CDR2 YENEEA. The CDR3 has 14 residues. CDR3 residues: CASSLGRAKNIQYF. The DNA of the CDR3 is TGTGCCAGCAGTCTGGGAAGAGCCAAAAACATTCAGTACTTC.

This chain connects TRBV7-2 to TRBJ2-7; 9 positions agree with TRBD2. V lost 1 base, J lost 5 bases, and 3 bases stayed unmatched. CDR3 length: 14 residues. Germline V gene sequence: CDR1 SGHTA, CDR2 FQGNSA. CDR3 DNA sequence: TGTGCCAGCAGCTTAGAGCGGGAGGTCGACGAGCAGTACTTC. It yields the protein CASSLEREVDEQYF.

The gene calls are TRBV24-1 and TRBJ2-1; no definite D call. Trimming stripped 4 bases from V and 9 bases from J, with 9 bases between. CDR3 length equals 12 residues. Germline CDR1 reads KGHDR; CDR2 reads SFDVKD. The DNA for the CDR3 is TGTGCCACCAGTGAGAGTTTCGGTGAGCAGTTCTTC. This translates into CATSESFGEQFF.

This chain joins TRBV5-1 and TRBJ1-4; tentative D call: TRBD1 (5 bases). Trimming removed 2 bases from V and 7 bases from J, with 18 bases in between. Germline V gene sequence: CDR1 SGHRS, CDR2 YFSETQ. The CDR3 contains 16 residues. The CDR3 region has the DNA TGCGCCAGCAGCTTTGCGGGACTCGGCACTGCTGAAAAACTGTTTTTT. Residues: CASSFAGLGTAEKLFF.

The genes are TRBV7-9 and TRBJ2-7; 8 positions match TRBD1. The germline V gene encodes CDR1 SEHNR and CDR2 FQNEAQ (reference sequence). The CDR3 covers 15 residues. The ends lost 2 bases at V and 6 bases at J; junction bases unmatched: 9. CDR3 nucleotides: TGTGCCAGCAGCTTATCAGACAGGGGTTTGGGCGAGCAGTACTTC. Its translation: CASSLSDRGLGEQYF.

There are many counts of this clonotype. The chain recombines TRBV5-6 with TRBJ2-7; 9 nucleotides line up with TRBD2. The CDR3 loop spans 14 amino acids. Looked up from germline, CDR1 is SGHDT and CDR2 is YYEEEE. V shed 4 bases and J 2 bases; nucleotides not matched to a gene: 4. The CDR3 reads CASSPPSGTYEQYF. Written as DNA, the CDR3 is TGTGCCAGCAGCCCACCTAGCGGGACCTACGAGCAGTACTTC.

This clonotype was observed many times. This chain links TRBV7-2 with TRBJ2-3; D is undetermined. There are 14 residues in the CDR3. Germline V lookup: CDR1 SGHTA, CDR2 FQGNSA. Between the trimmed V and J ends, which lost 2 bases and 4 bases, there was a span of 10 bases. CDR3 nucleotide sequence: TGTGCCAGCAGCTTACTCAACTGGGCAGATACGCAGTATTTT. Translated, it gives CASSLLNWADTQYF.

This clonotype was counted ten times or more. The gene calls are TRBV5-1 and TRBJ2-3, with D possibly matching TRBD1 (7 bases). This CDR3 region has 15 residues. Trimming removed 0 bases at V and 6 bases at J, with 14 bases between. Germline CDR1 SGHRS, CDR2 YFSETQ. CDR3 bases: TGCGCCAGCAGCTTGGCCGGGCAGGGGGGCGATACGCAGTATTTT. Residues: CASSLAGQGGDTQYF. Looking up the rest from reference TRBV5-1 and TRBJ2-3 gives the full variable domain: KAGVTQTPRYLIKTRGQQVTLSCSPISGHRSVSWYQQTPGQGLQFLFEYFSETQRNKGNFPGRFSGRQFSNSRSEMNVSTLELGDSALYLCASSLAGQGGDTQYFGPGTRLTVL.